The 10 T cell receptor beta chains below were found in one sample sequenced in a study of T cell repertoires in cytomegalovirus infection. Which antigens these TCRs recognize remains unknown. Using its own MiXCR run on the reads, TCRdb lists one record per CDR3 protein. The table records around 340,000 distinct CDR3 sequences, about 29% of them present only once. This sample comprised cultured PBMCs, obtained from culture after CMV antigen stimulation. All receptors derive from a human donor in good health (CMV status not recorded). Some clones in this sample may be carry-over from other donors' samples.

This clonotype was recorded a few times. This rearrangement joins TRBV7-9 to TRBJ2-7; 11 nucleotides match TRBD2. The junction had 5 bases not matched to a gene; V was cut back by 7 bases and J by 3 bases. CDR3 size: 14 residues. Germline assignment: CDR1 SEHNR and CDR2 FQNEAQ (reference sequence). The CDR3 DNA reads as TGTGCCAGCACCACTAGCGGGAGAGACTACGAGCAGTACTTC. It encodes CASTTSGRDYEQYF.

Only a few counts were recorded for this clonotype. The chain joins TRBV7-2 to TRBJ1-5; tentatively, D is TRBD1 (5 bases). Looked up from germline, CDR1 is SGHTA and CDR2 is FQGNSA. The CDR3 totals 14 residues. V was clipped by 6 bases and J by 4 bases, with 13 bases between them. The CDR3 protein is CASRPGTLNQPQHF. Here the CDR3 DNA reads TGTGCCAGCAGACCCGGGACGCTGAATCAGCCCCAGCATTTT. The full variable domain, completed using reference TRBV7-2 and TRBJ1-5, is GAGVSQSPSNKVTEKGKDVELRCDPISGHTALYWYRQSLGQGLEFLIYFQGNSAPDKSGLPSDRFSAERTGGSVSTLTIQRTQQEDSAVYLCASRPGTLNQPQHFGDGTRLSIL.

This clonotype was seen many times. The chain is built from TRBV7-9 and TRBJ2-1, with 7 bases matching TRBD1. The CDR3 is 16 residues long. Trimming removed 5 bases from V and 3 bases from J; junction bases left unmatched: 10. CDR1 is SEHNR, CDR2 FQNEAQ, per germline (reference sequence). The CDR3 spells CASSPWDSRDYNEQFF. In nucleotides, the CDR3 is TGTGCCAGCAGCCCTTGGGACAGTCGGGACTACAATGAGCAGTTCTTC.

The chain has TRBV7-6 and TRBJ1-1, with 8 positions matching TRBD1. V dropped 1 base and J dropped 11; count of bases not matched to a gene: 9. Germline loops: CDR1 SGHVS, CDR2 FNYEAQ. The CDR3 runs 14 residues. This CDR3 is CASSLGTGWEDAFF. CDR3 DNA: TGTGCCAGCAGCTTAGGGACAGGGTGGGAGGACGCTTTCTTT.

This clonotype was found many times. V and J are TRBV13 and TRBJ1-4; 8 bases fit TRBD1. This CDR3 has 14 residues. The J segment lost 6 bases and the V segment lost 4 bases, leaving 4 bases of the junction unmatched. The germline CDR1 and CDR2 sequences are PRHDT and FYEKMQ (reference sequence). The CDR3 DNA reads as TGTGCCAGCAGCTCACCGGGACAGGATGAAAAACTGTTTTTT. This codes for CASSSPGQDEKLFF.

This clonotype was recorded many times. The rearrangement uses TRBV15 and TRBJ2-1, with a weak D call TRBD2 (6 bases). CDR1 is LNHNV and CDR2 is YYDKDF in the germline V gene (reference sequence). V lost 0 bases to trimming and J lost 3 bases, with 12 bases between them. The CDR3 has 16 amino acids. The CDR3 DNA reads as TGTGCCACCAGCAGAGAATTTAGCGGATTCTACAATGAGCAGTTCTTC. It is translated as CATSREFSGFYNEQFF.

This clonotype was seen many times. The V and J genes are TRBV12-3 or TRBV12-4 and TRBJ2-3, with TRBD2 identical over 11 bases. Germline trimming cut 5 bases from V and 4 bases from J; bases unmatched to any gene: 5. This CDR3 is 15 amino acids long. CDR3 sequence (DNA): TGTGCCAGCAGTCCACTAGCGGGAGTACCAGATACGCAGTATTTT. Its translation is CASSPLAGVPDTQYF.

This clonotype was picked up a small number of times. CDR3 loop: CASSQGTGNQPQHF. The DNA for the CDR3 is TGTGCCAGCAGCCAAGGGACAGGCAATCAGCCCCAGCATTTT. This rearrangement joins TRBV7-6 to TRBJ1-5, with 7 nucleotides matching TRBD1. Germline V gives CDR1 SGHVS, CDR2 FNYEAQ. This CDR3 region has 14 residues. The V gene end was trimmed by 5 bases and the J gene end by 2 bases; junction bases not matched to a gene: 3.

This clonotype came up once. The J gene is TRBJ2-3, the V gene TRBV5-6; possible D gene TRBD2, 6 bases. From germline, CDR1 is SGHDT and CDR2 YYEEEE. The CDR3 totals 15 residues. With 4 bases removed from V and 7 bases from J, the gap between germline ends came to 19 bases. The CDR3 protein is CASSRAGSPSNTQYF. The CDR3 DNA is TGTGCCAGCAGCCGCGCGGGGAGTCCATCCAATACGCAGTATTTT.

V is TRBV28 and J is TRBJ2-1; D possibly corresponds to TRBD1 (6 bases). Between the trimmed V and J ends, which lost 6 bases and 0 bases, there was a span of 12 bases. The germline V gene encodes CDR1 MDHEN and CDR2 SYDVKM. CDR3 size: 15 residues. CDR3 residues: CASSHQGSSYNEQFF. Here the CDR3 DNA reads TGTGCCAGCAGCCATCAGGGGAGCTCCTACAATGAGCAGTTCTTC. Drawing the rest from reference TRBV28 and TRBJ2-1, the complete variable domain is DVKVTQSSRYLVKRTGEKVFLECVQDMDHENMFWYRQDPGLGLRLIYFSYDVKMKEKGDIPEGYSVSREKKERFSLILESASTNQTSMYLCASSHQGSSYNEQFFGPGTRLTVL.